This passage covers 19 T cell receptor beta chains from one sample sequenced in a study of human T cells and chemical hapten exposure. TCRdb recomputed calls from the RACE reads with MiXCR, one row per CDR3 protein. There are 150,000 to 200,000 distinct CDR3 sequences in the sample; around 13% occur only once, and 1.7% lies in the top ten. Time point of the sample: patch test 1, 2 weeks after DPC sensitization. As to treatment: therapeutic diphenylcyclopropenone sensitization with weekly scalp DPC. The input for sequencing was whole blood, taken in connection with sensitization to the hapten diphenylcyclopropenone (DPC). The receptors originated from a woman aged 25 to 45 with alopecia areata. Some clones in this sample may be carry-over from other donors' samples.

This clonotype was detected a few times. The chain recombines TRBV5-4 with TRBJ2-2; D possibly uses TRBD1 or TRBD2 (5 bases each). CDR1 and CDR2 from the germline V gene are SGHNT and YYREEE (reference sequence). V gave up 6 bases and J gave up 1 base, with 16 bases separating them. The CDR3 runs 16 residues. The CDR3 reads CASTPGRVLNTGELFF. CDR3 DNA: TGTGCCAGCACCCCGGGACGGGTGCTGAACACCGGGGAGCTGTTTTTT.

This clonotype was detected ten times or more. The V call is TRBV28, the J call TRBJ2-1; D unclear. This CDR3 contains 13 residues. V lost 3 bases, J lost 6 bases, and 9 bases lay in between. Germline CDR1 is MDHEN and CDR2 is SYDVKM. Written as DNA, the CDR3 is TGTGCCAGCAGTTTCGTTAGGGCCAATGAGCAGTTCTTC. Its protein is CASSFVRANEQFF.

The chain carries TRBV20-1 and TRBJ2-3; no reliable D call. Trimming shortened V by 6 bases and J by 4 bases, and 14 bases separated the two germline ends. The CDR3 has 13 residues. Germline V gives CDR1 DFQATT, CDR2 SNEGSKA (reference sequence). The CDR3 DNA reads as TGCAGTGCCTCAAGCCCAAGCGCAGATACGCAGTATTTT. Its protein is CSASSPSADTQYF.

The genes are TRBV9 and TRBJ1-4; a weak D match, TRBD1 (6 bases). CDR1 and CDR2 (germline): SGDLS, YYNGEE. There are 16 residues in the CDR3. The germline V and J ends were trimmed by 0 bases and 8 bases, with 17 bases remaining between them. CDR3 region: CASSVGRGSNGEKLFF. CDR3 nucleotides: TGTGCCAGCAGCGTAGGAAGGGGGAGCAACGGAGAAAAACTGTTTTTT.

This clonotype was observed many times. V gene TRBV28 combines with J gene TRBJ2-5; D gene uncertain. The germline V gene has CDR1 MDHEN and CDR2 SYDVKM. This CDR3 comprises 12 residues. V was shortened by 5 bases and J by 7 bases, with 11 bases between the two germline ends. The CDR3 DNA sequence: TGTGCCAGCAGTCCCCCGGCCGGGACCCAGTACTTC. This sequence encodes CASSPPAGTQYF. The full variable domain, completed using reference TRBV28 and TRBJ2-5, is DVKVTQSSRYLVKRTGEKVFLECVQDMDHENMFWYRQDPGLGLRLIYFSYDVKMKEKGDIPEGYSVSREKKERFSLILESASTNQTSMYLCASSPPAGTQYFGPGTRLLVL.

This clonotype was counted ten times or more. The chain carries TRBV7-6 and TRBJ2-7; 10 bases are shared with TRBD1. CDR3 length: 14 amino acids. V trimming: 3 bases; J trimming: 3 bases; junction bases outside the gene matches: 2. Germline V CDR1 and CDR2: SGHVS, FNYEAQ. The CDR3, as DNA: TGTGCCAGCAGCTTCGGGACAGGGGTCTACGAGCAGTACTTC. It translates to CASSFGTGVYEQYF.

This clonotype was seen many times. J is TRBJ1-3 and V is TRBV6-5; D may be TRBD1 (5 bases). In germline, CDR1 is MNHEY, CDR2 SVGAGI. There are 15 residues in the CDR3. V dropped 6 bases and J dropped 2 bases, with 14 bases sitting between them. CDR3 in amino acids: CASSPDRLTGNTIYF. The DNA for the CDR3 is TGTGCCAGCAGCCCTGACAGATTAACTGGAAACACCATATATTTT.

This chain connects TRBV3-1 to TRBJ1-1; D is undetermined. The V and J ends lost 4 bases and 1 base respectively, with 10 bases between them. This CDR3 comprises 14 residues. CDR1 and CDR2 (germline): LGHDT, YNNKEL (reference sequence). Written as DNA, the CDR3 is TGTGCCAGCAGCCCCGGGGTTACGAACACTGAAGCTTTCTTT. The encoded protein is CASSPGVTNTEAFF.

The rearrangement uses TRBV7-9 and TRBJ2-5; D is perhaps TRBD2 (6 bases). Looked up from germline, CDR1 is SEHNR and CDR2 is FQNEAQ (reference sequence). The CDR3 extends over 14 amino acids. V dropped 1 base and J dropped 7 bases, with 13 bases sitting between them. The CDR3 loop is CASSLGAGLPTQYF. CDR3 nucleotide sequence: TGTGCCAGCAGCTTAGGGGCGGGGCTCCCGACCCAGTACTTC.

This clonotype has just a few counts. This chain links TRBV9 with TRBJ2-5; D is perhaps TRBD1 (5 bases). The V end was cut by 0 bases, the J end by 5 bases, with 11 bases between. The germline V gene encodes CDR1 SGDLS and CDR2 YYNGEE. This CDR3 is built from 14 residues. The CDR3 loop is CASSVGGAGETQYF. DNA for the CDR3: TGTGCCAGCAGCGTAGGGGGCGCTGGGGAGACCCAGTACTTC.

This clonotype was seen at least ten times. The chain combines TRBV25-1 with TRBJ1-2; D unresolved. Germline-derived CDR1 and CDR2 are MGHDK and SYGVNS. This CDR3 is 16 amino acids long. V was trimmed by 4 bases and J by 6 bases, leaving 21 bases between them. In DNA form, the CDR3 reads TGTGCCAGCAGTGCCCCCGGGCCTCAGAGCGCTAATGGCTACACCTTC. Amino acid sequence: CASSAPGPQSANGYTF.

This clonotype was found a few times. The chain joins TRBV10-3 to TRBJ1-6; no definite D call. Germline V lookup: CDR1 ENHRY, CDR2 SYGVKD. This CDR3 has 16 amino acids. Between the trimmed V and J ends, which lost 3 bases and 9 bases, there was a span of 18 bases. The chain's CDR3 is CAISEGNGLRGSPLHF. The CDR3 nucleotides are TGTGCCATCAGTGAAGGGAATGGGCTTCGGGGTTCACCCCTCCACTTT.

J is TRBJ1-1 and V is TRBV9; maybe TRBD1 (6 bases). The CDR3 is made up of 16 amino acids. Trimming shortened V by 0 bases and J by 3 bases, and 15 bases separated the two germline ends. Germline values: CDR1 SGDLS, CDR2 YYNGEE. CDR3 bases: TGTGCCAGCAGCGTAGAAGGGGGTAGAGGGGACACTGAAGCTTTCTTT. Translated: CASSVEGGRGDTEAFF.

This clonotype was observed a handful of times. V gene TRBV5-1 combines with J gene TRBJ2-5; 8 bases map to TRBD2. This CDR3 is 14 amino acids long. The V gene end was trimmed by 2 bases and the J gene end by 5 bases; junction bases not matched to a gene: 5. Germline lookup yields CDR1 SGHRS and CDR2 YFSETQ. The CDR3 sequence is CASSFDSGAETQYF. The CDR3 DNA is TGCGCCAGCAGCTTTGATAGCGGGGCGGAGACCCAGTACTTC.

This clonotype was recorded a few times. This chain joins TRBV10-3 and TRBJ2-3, with D possibly being TRBD2 (6 bases). The CDR3 totals 14 residues. V was trimmed by 9 bases and J by 4 bases, leaving 17 bases between them. Germline assignment: CDR1 ENHRY and CDR2 SYGVKD. Here the CDR3 DNA reads TGTGCCATTGGGTCTAACGGGGGTGCAGATACGCAGTATTTT. It translates to CAIGSNGGADTQYF.

This clonotype was seen a handful of times. V usage is TRBV27 and J usage is TRBJ1-1; no firm D call. Trimming left V 4 bases short and J 11 bases short, with 14 bases between. Germline values: CDR1 MNHEY, CDR2 SMNVEV (reference sequence). This CDR3 is built from 12 residues. The CDR3 bases are TGTGCCAGCAGTTCCGGGTCGACTGGGGCTTTCTTT. As protein: CASSSGSTGAFF.

This clonotype has at least ten counts. V and J are TRBV20-1 and TRBJ2-7; D may be TRBD2 (6 bases). CDR1 DFQATT and CDR2 SNEGSKA come from the germline V gene (reference sequence). V gave up 6 bases and J gave up 6 bases, with 21 bases separating them. This CDR3 is built from 14 residues. CDR3 amino acids: CSAGRHRELREQYF. The CDR3 DNA sequence: TGCAGTGCGGGAAGACACCGGGAGCTTCGCGAGCAGTACTTC.

This clonotype was detected many times. The chain couples TRBV6-5 to TRBJ2-1; TRBD2 matches at 7 bases. V trimming: 5 bases; J trimming: 5 bases; junction bases outside the gene matches: 15. This CDR3 contains 17 residues. CDR1 and CDR2 (germline): MNHEY, SVGAGI. Here the CDR3 reads CASSHYSMSSGHNEQFF. The CDR3 DNA sequence: TGTGCCAGCAGTCACTACTCGATGTCTAGCGGACACAATGAGCAGTTCTTC.

V usage is TRBV7-6 and J usage is TRBJ2-3; 7 bases line up with TRBD2. V lost 3 bases and J lost 5; bases outside the gene matches: 8. CDR3 length: 15 residues. Per the germline V gene, CDR1 is SGHVS and CDR2 is FNYEAQ. CDR3 DNA: TGTGCCAGCAGCTTTACCGGACTAGGCGGAGATACGCAGTATTTT. This codes for CASSFTGLGGDTQYF.